This TCR beta chain came from a study of blood T cell repertoires in COVID-19. Study-wide background: Some COVID-19 samples were acute and others convalescent; all came from the United States, Italy and Spain.

Per the study methods: Reference gene primers were amplified, and this amplification served to estimate nucleated cell counts. Clones were sequenced by immunoSEQ multiplex PCR, and TCRdb holds only the in-frame ones, with some missing. That table gives V, J and clone size, and the DNA gave D and trimming. This table holds about 160,000 clones, more than 75% found once. CDR1 is GTSNPN, CDR2 SVGIG, per germline (reference sequence). V was shortened by 3 bases and J by 4 bases, with 15 bases between the two germline ends. The CDR3 is 14 amino acids. The gene calls are TRBV30 and TRBJ1-1, with D maybe TRBD1 (6 bases). Sequenced input: peripheral blood. The TCR sequence derives from an elderly man with acute or convalescent COVID-19. The CDR3 DNA reads as TGTGCCTGGAGGGGAACAGGGATGGGCACTGAAGCTTTCTTT. Amino acids: CAWRGTGMGTEAFF.